This TCR beta chain derives from a study of shared clonotypes between healthy human individuals. Findings and limits, study-wide: Larger estimated richness was generally recorded for naive subsets relative to memory subsets. Even with large depth, rarefaction showed that sorted-subset sequencing was incomplete.

For this clone: Antigen specificity is unknown.

Some clones are missing from TCRdb's copy, which holds only in-frame ones; the method was immunoSEQ multiplex PCR. The profile shows some 2.4 million clones, roughly 93% of them singletons. Germline values: CDR1 KGHSH, CDR2 LQKENI. The CDR3 has 16 amino acids. The trim removed 1 base at V and 7 bases at J, leaving 5 bases unmatched. The TCR sequence derives from a young man in good health. Some clones in this sample may be carry-over from other donors' samples. The sample comprised naive CD4+ T cells from PBMCs. The subset was: CD45RA+ positively selected. The gene calls are TRBV18 and TRBJ2-2; 11 bases are a match to TRBD1. CDR3 sequence: CASSPQRTGGGGELFF. CDR3 nucleotide sequence: TGTGCCAGCTCACCACAGCGGACAGGGGGCGGCGGGGAGCTGTTTTTT.